This is a list of T cell receptor beta chains from one sample in a study of blood T cell repertoires in COVID-19. Produced via immunoSEQ multiplex PCR; TCRdb's table is partial and in-frame only. The sample shows hundreds of thousands of clones, roughly 85% of them seen only once. Specimen: peripheral blood. The receptors stem from a young man with active or convalescent COVID-19. The CDR3 runs from the conserved cysteine through the conserved F or W. A D gene is named only where the DNA matches it firmly. Not every row has a clone size; where given, it reads once, few, many or a size class.

clone size | J gene | D gene | V gene | CDR3 protein | CDR3 DNA
NA | TRBJ1-2 | TRBD1 | TRBV6-2/TRBV6-3 | CASSTDRGYFGGYTF | TGTGCCAGCAGCACGGACAGGGGATATTTTGGTGGCTACACCTTC
NA | TRBJ1-5 | NA | TRBV21-1 | CASSRRLESRGQPQHF | TGTGCCAGCAGCAGGAGATTGGAGAGCCGGGGTCAGCCCCAGCATTTT
NA | TRBJ1-1 | TRBD1 | TRBV2 | CASSLSVTGGTEAFF | TGTGCCAGCAGTTTATCAGTGACAGGGGGCACTGAAGCTTTCTTT
NA | TRBJ1-5 | NA | TRBV30 | CAWSQAAHSNQPQHF | TGTGCCTGGAGTCAAGCGGCGCATAGCAATCAGCCCCAGCATTTT
NA | TRBJ2-1 | TRBD2 | TRBV5-1 | CASSLEGGSSYNEQFF | TGCGCCAGCAGCTTGGAAGGCGGGAGCTCCTACAATGAGCAGTTCTTC
NA | TRBJ2-5 | NA | TRBV7-3 | CASSLRKGETQYF | TGTGCCAGCAGCTTAAGAAAGGGGGAGACCCAGTACTTC
once | TRBJ2-7 | TRBD1 | TRBV5-1 | CASSRKTGGPDEQYF | TGCGCCAGCAGCAGAAAGACAGGGGGCCCCGACGAGCAGTACTTC
NA | TRBJ2-1 | NA | TRBV4-3 | CASSQVRGMTYNEQFF | TGCGCCAGCAGCCAAGTAAGGGGGATGACCTACAATGAGCAGTTCTTC
NA | TRBJ2-3 | TRBD2 | TRBV6-6 | CASSTTSGSETDTQYF | TGTGCCAGCAGCACGACTAGCGGGAGCGAGACAGATACGCAGTATTTT
NA | TRBJ2-7 | NA | TRBV28 | CASSPLVVPSSYEQYF | TGTGCCAGCAGTCCATTAGTAGTGCCGAGCTCCTACGAGCAGTACTTC
NA | TRBJ1-5 | NA | TRBV7-9 | CASSHFPGDGSNQPQHF | TGTGCCAGCAGTCACTTCCCAGGGGATGGGAGCAATCAGCCCCAGCATTTT